The following is a T cell receptor (beta chain) sequence with its context. The specificity of this receptor is unknown. No much larger clone exists at a distance of one base, and base qualities are not known. After removal of 3 bases from V and 3 bases from J, the junction retains 10 bases not matched to a gene. CDR1 and CDR2, looked up from the germline V gene, are MDHEN and SYDVKM. The CDR3 numbers 17 residues from cysteine through phenylalanine. Here the CDR3 DNA is all that survives: 51 bases in frame from base 1. TCR cDNA was synthesized by 5'RACE template switching, which introduced a universal primer site and unique molecular identifiers. Priming of cDNA synthesis was performed from both the TCR alpha and TCR beta constant segments. Two PCR steps were used to amplify libraries, with sample barcodes and sequencing adapters being added in the second step. Sequencing of libraries was done on Illumina HiSeq 2500 (2x100 bp) or NovaSeq (2x150 bp). In the original analysis: Demultiplexing of reads and collapsing into UMI consensus sequences were performed with MIGEC, and V(D)J alignment was carried out with MiXCR. Vaccine-responding clonotypes were defined with edgeR using replicate PBMC samples, requiring FDR below 0.01 and a log2 fold change above 5 up to day 15. Each bulk clonotype was labeled CD4 or CD8 based on which sequenced repertoire, CD4 or CD8, contained the clonotype at higher abundance. TCRdb trimmed public reads at Q25 via fastp, called clones via MiXCR and kept in-frame beta chains. Rows are combined by CDR3 protein, so each entry shows the most common genes and DNA. The V and J calls follow TCRdb's processing rather than the paper's. The sample has hundreds of thousands of distinct CDR3 sequences on record, 9% to 15% of them singletons. Jointly, the top ten make up 14% to 15% of the sample.

This specimen's treatment or condition label, interpreted: live attenuated yellow fever vaccine strain. At each blood-draw timepoint, two biological replicates of bulk PBMCs were obtained. A standard Ficoll-Paque protocol was used to isolate PBMCs from peripheral blood. TriZol was used to extract RNA from bulk PBMCs, from CD4 and CD8 fractions, and from dextramer-positive and dextramer-negative fractions. The data were taken from a study of T cells after yellow fever vaccination (dated by TCRdb to about 2019). The study in broad terms: Libraries from fractions with low cell numbers were prepared with the SMART-Seq v4 Ultra Low Input RNA kit. Two healthy male donors made up the cohort, one aged 18 to 30 years and the other aged 30 to 40 years. Blood was drawn at multiple timepoints before and after primary and secondary immunization, with bulk PBMC replicates and cell subsets isolated. To follow T-cell clones before and after primary and booster YFV17D yellow fever vaccination, bulk TCR alpha and beta repertoires were sequenced over time.

The study at large found these results: The study included only two donors, which limits how far the findings can be generalized. A small fraction of clonotypes showed up in both the CD4 and CD8 compartments, probably as a result of convergent recombination. Compared with the primary T-cell response, the secondary T-cell response was weaker but faster, peaking on day 5 rather than day 15. Computational filtering was required because FACS-sorted repertoires could contain abundant contaminating clonotypes from the bulk population. After the booster, most of the clones that had expanded following primary vaccination were detected again (roughly 96% of CD4 and roughly 90% of CD8), which suggests that memory was broadly maintained.

The chain employs TRBV28 and TRBJ2-3; 9 bases in the junction line up with TRBD2. The receptor comes from a man aged 30 to 39 who received the YFV17D yellow fever vaccine. The material sequenced was PBMCs, taken on the day of the yellow fever booster vaccination. The CDR3 protein is CASSFGSSGTGTDTQYF. The nucleotides are TGTGCCAGCAGTTTTGGGTCTAGCGGGACGGGGACAGATACGCAGTATTTT.